This paragraph reports one T cell receptor beta chain. What it recognizes is unknown. This CDR3 spans 15 amino acids. The germline V gene has CDR1 MGHDK and CDR2 SYGVNS. V shed 5 bases and J 6 bases; nucleotides not matched to a gene: 8. Every one of the patients relapsed after autologous stem cell transplantation (brentuximab vedotin exposure was variable). Researchers used magnetic negative selection to pull out pure CD4+ T cells from thawed PBMCs. This sample stems from a study of PD-1 blockade in classical Hodgkin lymphoma. Study results and caveats: Later analyses included only patients treated at least 1 year post-ASCT.

Assay: immunoSEQ multiplex PCR; the TCRdb copy retains only in-frame clones and omits some. The table shows thousands of clones, with 78% occurring only once. This chain links TRBV25-1 with TRBJ2-1; 9 positions match TRBD1. This receptor was obtained from a human donor with classical Hodgkin lymphoma. The material was CD4+ T cells from blood, obtained at baseline. The CDR3 reads CASSRSGTGSNEQFF. CDR3 DNA sequence: TGTGCCAGCAGTCGGTCCGGGACAGGGTCCAATGAGCAGTTCTTC.